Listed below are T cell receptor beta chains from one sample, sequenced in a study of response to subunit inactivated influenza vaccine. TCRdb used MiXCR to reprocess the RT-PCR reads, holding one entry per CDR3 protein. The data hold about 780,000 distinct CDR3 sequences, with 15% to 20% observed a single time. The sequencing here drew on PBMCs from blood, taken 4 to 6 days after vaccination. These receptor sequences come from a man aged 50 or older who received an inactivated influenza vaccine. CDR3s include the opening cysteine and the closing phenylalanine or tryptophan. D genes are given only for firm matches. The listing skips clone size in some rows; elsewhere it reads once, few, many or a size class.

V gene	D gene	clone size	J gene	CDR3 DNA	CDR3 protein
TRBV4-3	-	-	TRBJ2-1	TGCGCCAGCAGCTATGGGCGGTCCCACCCCTACGATGAGCAGTTCTTC	CASSYGRSHPYDEQFF
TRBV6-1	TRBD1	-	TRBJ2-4	TGTGCCAGCAGGGTGGACAGGGGCGCCAACATTCAGTACTTC	CASRVDRGANIQYF
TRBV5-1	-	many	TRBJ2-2	TGCGCCAGCAGCTTGGTGGGGCCAGGCACCGGGGAGCTGTTTTTT	CASSLVGPGTGELFF
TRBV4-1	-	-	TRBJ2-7	TGCGCCAGCAGCCAAGGGGGGGGGCCGTCCTACGAGCAGTACTTC	CASSQGGGPSYEQYF
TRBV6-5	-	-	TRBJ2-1	TGTGCCAGCAGACCCCCGGGACATGAGCAGTTCTTC	CASRPPGHEQFF
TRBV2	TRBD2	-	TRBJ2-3	TGTGCCAGCAAAGCGGGAGGGAGAGATACGCAGTATTTT	CASKAGGRDTQYF
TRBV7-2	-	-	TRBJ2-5	TGTGCCAGCAGCTTATTGGTGGGGACCCAAGAGACCCAGTACTTC	CASSLLVGTQETQYF
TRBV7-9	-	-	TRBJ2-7	TGTGCCAGCTCGATAACAGTGGGCAGACACGAGCAGTACTTC	CASSITVGRHEQYF
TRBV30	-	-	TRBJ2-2	TGTGCTTTCTGGCCGGGGACTGCGAACACCGGGGAGCTGTTTTTT	CAFWPGTANTGELFF
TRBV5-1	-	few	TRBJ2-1	TGCGCCAGCAGCAGACAGACCTACAATGAGCAGTTCTTC	CASSRQTYNEQFF
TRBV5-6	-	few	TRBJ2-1	TGTGCCAGCAGCTTATCCCCAGCCGATGAGCAGTTCTTC	CASSLSPADEQFF
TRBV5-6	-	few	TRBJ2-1	TGTGCCAGCAGCTTTTCTAGGGGACCCCCTGTCTTC	CASSFSRGPPVF
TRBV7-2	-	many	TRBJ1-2	TGTGCCAGCAGCCAGCATGACTATGGCTACACCTTC	CASSQHDYGYTF
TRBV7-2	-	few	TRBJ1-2	TGTGCCAGCAGCTTATGGCAGCAGAAATCATATGGCTACACCTTC	CASSLWQQKSYGYTF
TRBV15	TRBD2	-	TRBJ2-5	TGTGCCACCAGCAGAGGCCTAGCGGACCTACAAGAGACCCAGTACTTC	CATSRGLADLQETQYF
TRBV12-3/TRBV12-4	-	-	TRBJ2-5	TGTGCCAGCAGTTTTGCAGGGACCCAAGAGACCCAGTACTTC	CASSFAGTQETQYF
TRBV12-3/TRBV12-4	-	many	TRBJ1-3	TGTGCCAGCAGATCTACAGGGCCTGGAAACACCATATATTTT	CASRSTGPGNTIYF
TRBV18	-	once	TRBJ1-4	TGTGCCAGCTCACCTGGAATCCGAGAAAAACTTTTTTTT	CASSPGIREKLFF
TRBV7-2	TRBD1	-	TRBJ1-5	TGTGCCAGCAGCCAGGACAGGGGGATCCCGTCGAATCAGCCCCAGCATTTT	CASSQDRGIPSNQPQHF
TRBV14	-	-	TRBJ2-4	TGTGCCAGCAGCCAAGAGGGGGTATCCAAAAACATTCAGTACTTC	CASSQEGVSKNIQYF
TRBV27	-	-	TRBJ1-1	TGTGCCAGCAGTTTCCTCAGGAGGGGCTCGGGGAACACTGAAGCTTTCTTT	CASSFLRRGSGNTEAFF
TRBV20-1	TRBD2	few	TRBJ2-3	TGCAGTGCTAGAGGGACTAGCGGGGCTCGGTGGGATACGCAGTATTTT	CSARGTSGARWDTQYF
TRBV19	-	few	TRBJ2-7	TGTGCCAGTACCGGGGACTCCTACGAGCAGTACTTC	CASTGDSYEQYF
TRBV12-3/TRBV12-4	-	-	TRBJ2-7	TGTGCCAGCAGTTATGGGTTTGTGTACGAGCAGTACTTC	CASSYGFVYEQYF
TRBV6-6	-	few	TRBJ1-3	TGTGCCAGCGCCCGACGCTCTGGAAACACCATATATTTT	CASARRSGNTIYF
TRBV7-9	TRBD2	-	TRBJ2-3	TGTGCCAGCAGCTTCGTGCGGGAGATGGTAGATACGCAGTATTTT	CASSFVREMVDTQYF
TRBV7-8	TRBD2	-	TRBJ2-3	TGTGCCAGCAGCTTAGGGACTAGCGGGGGCCTCACAGATACGCAGTATTTT	CASSLGTSGGLTDTQYF
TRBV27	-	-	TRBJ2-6	TGTGCCAGCAGTTTATCTGGGGCCAGACAATACTCTGGGGCCAACGTCCTGACTTTC	CASSLSGARQYSGANVLTF
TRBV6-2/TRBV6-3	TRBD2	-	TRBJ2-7	TGTGCCAGCAGTTACTCGAATCTAGCGGGGGCCGTATACGAGCAGTACTTC	CASSYSNLAGAVYEQYF
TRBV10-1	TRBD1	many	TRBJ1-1	TGCGCCAGCAGGGACGGACAGGGGAACACTGAAGCTTTCTTT	CASRDGQGNTEAFF
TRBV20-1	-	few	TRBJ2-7	TGCAGTGCTGGGTGGGCCATAGCAGACGAGCAGTACTTC	CSAGWAIADEQYF
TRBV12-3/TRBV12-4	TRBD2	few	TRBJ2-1	TGTGCCAGCAGTTTTTCAACAGGGACTAGCGGAATGCATGAGCAGTTCTTC	CASSFSTGTSGMHEQFF
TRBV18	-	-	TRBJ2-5	TGTGCCAGCTCATCACCCGGGACAAGGGGTGAGACCCAGTACTTC	CASSSPGTRGETQYF
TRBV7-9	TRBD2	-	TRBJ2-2	TGTGCCAGCAGCTTTCGACTAGCGGCTAACACCGGGGAGCTGTTTTTT	CASSFRLAANTGELFF
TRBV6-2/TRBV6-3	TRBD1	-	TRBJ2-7	TGTGCCAGCAGCCAACAGGGGCTACCCCCATACGAGCAGTACTTC	CASSQQGLPPYEQYF
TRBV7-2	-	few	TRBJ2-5	TGTGCCAGCAGCTTAAACCGACTAACCTCAGAGACCCAGTACTTC	CASSLNRLTSETQYF